This T cell receptor (beta chain) was captured by sequencing in a study of cytomegalovirus exposure and HLA in healthy donors. Study context: The use of the same platform for the approximately 130 validation repertoires and the 666 first-cohort repertoires was reported by a later analysis.

Here immunoSEQ multiplex PCR was the method, and the copy in TCRdb shows in-frame clones only, minus some. The sample has some 140,000 clones, roughly nine tenths seen once. V was trimmed by 3 bases and J by 3 bases, leaving 12 bases between them. This CDR3 comprises 14 residues. Looked up from germline, CDR1 is KGHSH and CDR2 is LQKENI. Turning to this clone: What it recognizes is unknown.

Whole-study results and caveats: Three chains tied to CMV proved CMV antigen-specific in vitro.

Sequencing was carried out using PBMCs. This receptor was obtained from a man in his late teens or twenties in good health and CMV-seronegative. The gene calls are TRBV18 and TRBJ2-7, with D tentatively TRBD2 (6 bases). The CDR3 DNA reads TGTGCCAGCTCACCCGGGACTTTAAGCTACGAGCAGTACTTC. Amino acids: CASSPGTLSYEQYF. Together with reference TRBV18 and TRBJ2-7, the CDR3 gives the full variable domain: NAGVMQNPRHLVRRRGQEARLRCSPMKGHSHVYWYRQLPEEGLKFMVYLQKENIIDESGMPKERFSAEFPKEGPSILRIQQVVRGDSAAYFCASSPGTLSYEQYFGPGTRLTVT.